The 16 T cell receptor beta chains listed next were all sequenced from one sample in a study of OX40 agonist ivuxolimab in advanced cancers. Only in-frame clones appear in the TCRdb table, and some are missing; sequencing was by immunoSEQ multiplex PCR. The table records about 21,000 clones, 88% of them present only once. The sample was CD4+ or CD8+ T cells sorted from blood, taken in a trial of the OX40 agonist ivuxolimab. The receptors shown here come from an adult with an advanced solid tumor such as melanoma, head and neck, liver or kidney cancer.

V and J are TRBV6-5 and TRBJ2-3, with 9 bases fitting TRBD1. V was clipped by 0 bases and J by 9 bases; unmatched bases: 4. Germline CDR1 reads MNHEY; CDR2 reads SVGAGI. This CDR3 has 14 amino acids. The CDR3 nucleotides are TGTGCCAGCAGTTACTCATTGACAGGGGGGACGCAGTATTTT. Residues: CASSYSLTGGTQYF.

This chain joins TRBV27 and TRBJ2-7; D uncertain. CDR3 length equals 13 residues. Germline lookup yields CDR1 MNHEY and CDR2 SMNVEV (reference sequence). Trimming removed 2 bases from V and 2 bases from J, with 7 bases in between. The CDR3 nucleotides read TGTGCCAGCAGTTTACAAAATCCCTACGAGCAGTACTTC. Residues: CASSLQNPYEQYF.

The J gene is TRBJ2-6, the V gene TRBV9; D might be TRBD1 (6 bases). The germline V and J ends were trimmed by 2 bases and 4 bases, with 13 bases remaining between them. Germline values: CDR1 SGDLS, CDR2 YYNGEE. CDR3 length: 16 amino acids. The CDR3 sequence is CASSVSQGFGANVLTF. The CDR3 coding sequence is TGTGCCAGCAGCGTGTCACAGGGCTTCGGGGCCAACGTCCTGACTTTC.

The chain has TRBV4-1 and TRBJ2-7; TRBD2 aligns across 8 bases. The trim removed 1 base at V and 5 bases at J, leaving 7 bases unmatched. Germline CDR1 is MGHRA and CDR2 is YSYEKL. The CDR3 length is 15 residues. The CDR3 DNA follows: TGCGCCAGCAGCCAAGGTATCAGCGGGGGAGACGAGCAGTACTTC. Translating it yields CASSQGISGGDEQYF.

The V and J genes are TRBV9 and TRBJ1-4; TRBD1 matches 10 bases. Per the germline V gene, CDR1 is SGDLS and CDR2 is YYNGEE. The ends lost 2 bases at V and 10 bases at J; junction bases unmatched: 8. The CDR3 is 15 residues long. The CDR3 region has the DNA TGTGCCAGCAGCGTTGAGACAGGGGGCGAAGGAAAACTGTTTTTT. Translated: CASSVETGGEGKLFF. Full variable domain (remainder filled in from reference TRBV9 and TRBJ1-4): DSGVTQTPKHLITATGQRVTLRCSPRSGDLSVYWYQQSLDQGLQFLIQYYNGEERAKGNILERFSAQQFPDLHSELNLSSLELGDSALYFCASSVETGGEGKLFFGSGTQLSVL.

This rearrangement joins TRBV7-2 to TRBJ2-1; 13 nucleotides match TRBD2. The germline V gene encodes CDR1 SGHTA and CDR2 FQGNSA. The length of the CDR3 is 18 residues. The ends lost 5 bases at V and 2 bases at J; junction bases unmatched: 9. CDR3 protein: CASSRRTSGGLTYNEQFF. The CDR3 nucleotides read TGTGCCAGCAGCCGGAGGACTAGCGGGGGCCTTACCTACAATGAGCAGTTCTTC. Combining the CDR3 with reference TRBV7-2 and TRBJ2-1 gives the whole variable domain GAGVSQSPSNKVTEKGKDVELRCDPISGHTALYWYRQSLGQGLEFLIYFQGNSAPDKSGLPSDRFSAERTGGSVSTLTIQRTQQEDSAVYLCASSRRTSGGLTYNEQFFGPGTRLTVL.

This chain connects TRBV5-6 to TRBJ2-1; unclear D gene. The V gene's germline CDR1 is SGHDT and CDR2 YYEEEE. There are 13 residues in the CDR3. Trimming shortened V by 1 base and J by 8 bases, and 10 bases separated the two germline ends. CDR3 nucleotide sequence: TGTGCCAGCAGCTTGCCTAGGGCGGATGAGCAGTTCTTC. It translates to CASSLPRADEQFF.

This clone came up once. The V and J genes are TRBV7-7 and TRBJ2-1; TRBD1 agrees at 10 bases. Germline assignment: CDR1 SSHAT and CDR2 FNYEAQ (reference sequence). V shed 3 bases, J shed 6 bases, and the junction held 5 bases outside the gene matches. CDR3 length: 15 amino acids. This CDR3 reads CASSLGTGVSNEQFF. The DNA of the CDR3 is TGTGCCAGCAGCTTGGGGACAGGGGTCTCCAATGAGCAGTTCTTC.

This chain links TRBV7-9 with TRBJ2-1, with 9 bases that match TRBD2. The ends lost 2 bases at V and 8 bases at J; junction bases unmatched: 7. This CDR3 is built from 15 residues. Germline CDR1 reads SEHNR; CDR2 reads FQNEAQ (reference sequence). The DNA of the CDR3 is TGTGCCAGCAGCTTACTAAGCGGGAGGAACCATGAGCAGTTCTTC. This encodes CASSLLSGRNHEQFF.

This clone has a handful of counts. The chain is built from TRBV2 and TRBJ2-3, with D perhaps TRBD2 (6 bases). V lost 11 bases to trimming and J lost 5 bases, with 17 bases between them. Germline CDR1 is SNHLY and CDR2 is FYNNEI. The CDR3 length is 13 residues. The CDR3 DNA follows: TGTGCCGGAAGACTAGTTTCTGAAGATACGCAGTATTTT. Translation gives CAGRLVSEDTQYF.

This chain uses TRBV13 with TRBJ1-1, with 7 nucleotides matching TRBD1. This CDR3 region has 14 residues. Germline V CDR1 and CDR2: PRHDT, FYEKMQ (reference sequence). Trimming at V came to 5 bases and at J to 5 bases, leaving 8 bases not matched to a gene. CDR3 nucleotide sequence: TGTGCCAGCAGCCTTAGCAGGGGGATGACTGAAGCTTTCTTT. Its protein is CASSLSRGMTEAFF.

The chain has TRBV28 and TRBJ1-5; D possibly corresponds to TRBD1 (5 bases). The CDR3 is 15 residues long. V lost 2 bases to trimming and J lost 7 bases, with 15 bases between them. Germline V gene lookup returns CDR1 MDHEN and CDR2 SYDVKM. The CDR3 sequence is CASSLVPGTLQPQHF. Written as DNA, the CDR3 is TGTGCCAGCAGTTTAGTCCCAGGGACGTTGCAGCCCCAGCATTTT. The variable domain in full, with the rest retrieved from reference TRBV28 and TRBJ1-5, is DVKVTQSSRYLVKRTGEKVFLECVQDMDHENMFWYRQDPGLGLRLIYFSYDVKMKEKGDIPEGYSVSREKKERFSLILESASTNQTSMYLCASSLVPGTLQPQHFGDGTRLSIL.

This chain uses TRBV5-8 with TRBJ2-2, with D perhaps matching TRBD1 or TRBD2 (6 bases each). Trimming removed 5 bases from V and 9 bases from J, with 11 bases in between. This CDR3 comprises 12 residues. Germline lookup yields CDR1 SGHTS and CDR2 YDEGEE. The CDR3 sequence is CASRRGARELFF. CDR3 DNA sequence: TGTGCCAGCAGGAGGGGGGCAAGGGAGCTGTTTTTT.

This clone was found a few times. The genes are TRBV7-9 and TRBJ2-7, with 9 bases identical to TRBD2. The CDR3 totals 13 residues. V lost 9 bases and J lost 5; bases outside the gene matches: 8. The germline gives CDR1 SEHNR, CDR2 FQNEAQ (reference sequence). The CDR3 loop reads CASAISGSHEQYF. CDR3 coding DNA: TGTGCCAGTGCGATTAGCGGGAGCCACGAGCAGTACTTC.

The chain joins TRBV7-2 to TRBJ2-3; the D gene is possibly TRBD2 (7 bases). The CDR3 length is 17 residues. V shed 2 bases and J shed 4 bases, with 19 bases lying between them. The germline V gene encodes CDR1 SGHTA and CDR2 FQGNSA. The CDR3 bases are TGTGCCAGCAGCTTAAGCGGTAGTTTGCGGGGGCCAGATACGCAGTATTTT. This translates into CASSLSGSLRGPDTQYF.

The chain combines TRBV4-2 with TRBJ2-7; D is undetermined. The CDR3 is made up of 14 amino acids. Germline CDR1 is LGHNA and CDR2 is YNFKEQ. Trimming left V 4 bases short and J 7 bases short, with 17 bases between. For the CDR3, the DNA is TGTGCCAGCAGCCCGATGGGTGCGAATAATGAGCAGTACTTC. This gives the protein CASSPMGANNEQYF.